This T cell receptor beta chain was documented in a study of graft-versus-host responses after intestinal transplantation. The wider study: After anti-thymocyte globulin induction, recipients took tacrolimus and steroids for approximately three years.

TCRdb's copy holds only in-frame clones and misses some; the assay was immunoSEQ multiplex PCR. This table holds 15,000 to 20,000 clones, approximately 40% found once. The CDR3 runs 14 residues. With 3 bases removed from V and 7 bases from J, the gap between germline ends came to 10 bases. Germline V gene lookup returns CDR1 SGHVS and CDR2 FQNEAQ. The sequences come from alloreactive CD4+ T cells from a mixed lymphocyte reaction culture, collected before intestinal transplant. The subset: CFSE-low proliferating T cells sorted from roughly six-day pre-transplant mixed lymphocyte reaction (GvH or HvG direction). The chain uses TRBV7-8 and TRBJ1-6; D call uncertain. The TCR sequence derives from a human patient who received an intestinal transplant. In DNA, the CDR3 is TGTGCCAGCAGCTTGACCCGTCTAAATTCACCCCTCCACTTT. It yields the protein CASSLTRLNSPLHF. Based on the CDR3 plus reference TRBV7-8 and TRBJ1-6, the full variable domain is GAGVSQSPRYKVAKRGQDVALRCDPISGHVSLFWYQQALGQGPEFLTYFQNEAQLDKSGLPSDRFFAERPEGSVSTLKIQRTQQEDSAVYLCASSLTRLNSPLHFGNGTRLTVT.